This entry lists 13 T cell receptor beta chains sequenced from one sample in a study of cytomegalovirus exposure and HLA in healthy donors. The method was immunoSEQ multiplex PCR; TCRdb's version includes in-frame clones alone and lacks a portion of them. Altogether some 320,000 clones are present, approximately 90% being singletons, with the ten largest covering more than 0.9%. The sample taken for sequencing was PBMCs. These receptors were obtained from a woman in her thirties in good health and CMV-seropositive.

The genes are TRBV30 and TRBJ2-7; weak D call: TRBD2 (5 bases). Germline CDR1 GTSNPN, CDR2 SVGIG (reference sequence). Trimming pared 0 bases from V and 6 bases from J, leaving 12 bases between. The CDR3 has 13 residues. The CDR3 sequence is CAWSVSGLGEQYF. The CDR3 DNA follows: TGTGCCTGGAGTGTCTCCGGACTGGGCGAGCAGTACTTC. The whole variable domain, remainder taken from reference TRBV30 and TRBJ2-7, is SQTIHQWPATLVQPVGSPLSLECTVEGTSNPNLYWYRQAAGRGLQLLFYSVGIGQISSEVPQNLSASRPQDRQFILSSKKLLLSDSGFYLCAWSVSGLGEQYFGPGTRLTVT.

The CDR3 sequence is CASSIVTGTYEQYF. For the CDR3, the DNA is TGTGCCAGTAGTATAGTAACCGGAACCTACGAGCAGTACTTC. The chain has TRBV19 and TRBJ2-7, with no clear D. CDR1 and CDR2 from the germline V gene are LNHDA and SQIVND (reference sequence). The V end was cut by 1 base, the J end by 2 bases, with 9 bases between. The CDR3 has 14 amino acids. Filled out from reference TRBV19 and TRBJ2-7, the complete variable domain reads DGGITQSPKYLFRKEGQNVTLSCEQNLNHDAMYWYRQDPGQGLRLIYYSQIVNDFQKGDIAEGYSVSREKKESFPLTVTSAQKNPTAFYLCASSIVTGTYEQYFGPGTRLTVT.

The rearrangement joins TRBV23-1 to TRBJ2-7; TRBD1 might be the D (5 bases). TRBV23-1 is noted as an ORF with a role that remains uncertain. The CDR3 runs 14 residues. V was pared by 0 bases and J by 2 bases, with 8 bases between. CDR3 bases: TGCGCCAGCAGTCAATCGGACATACCCTACGAGCAGTACTTC. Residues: CASSQSDIPYEQYF.

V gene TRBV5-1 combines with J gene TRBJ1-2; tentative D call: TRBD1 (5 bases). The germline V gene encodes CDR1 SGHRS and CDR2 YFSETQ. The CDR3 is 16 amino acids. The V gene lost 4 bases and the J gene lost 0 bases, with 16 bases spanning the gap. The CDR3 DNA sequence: TGCGCCAGCAGCGCTCAACGGGACGGAGCTAACTATGGCTACACCTTC. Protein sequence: CASSAQRDGANYGYTF.

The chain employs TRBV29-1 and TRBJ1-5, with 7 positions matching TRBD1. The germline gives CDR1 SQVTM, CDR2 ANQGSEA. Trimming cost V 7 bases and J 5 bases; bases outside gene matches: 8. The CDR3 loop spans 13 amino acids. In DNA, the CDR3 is TGCAGCGCCCCCGGGGGGACAGATCAGCCCCAGCATTTT. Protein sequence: CSAPGGTDQPQHF. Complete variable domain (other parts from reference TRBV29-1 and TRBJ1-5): SAVISQKPSRDICQRGTSLTIQCQVDSQVTMMFWYRQQPGQSLTLIATANQGSEATYESGFVIDKFPISRPNLTFSTLTVSNMSPEDSSIYLCSAPGGTDQPQHFGDGTRLSIL.

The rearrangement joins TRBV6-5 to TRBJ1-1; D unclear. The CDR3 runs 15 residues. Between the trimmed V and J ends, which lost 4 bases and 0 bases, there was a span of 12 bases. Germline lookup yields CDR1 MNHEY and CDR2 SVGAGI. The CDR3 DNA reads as TGTGCCAGCAGTTGGAGCAGCCTGATGAACACTGAAGCTTTCTTT. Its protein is CASSWSSLMNTEAFF.

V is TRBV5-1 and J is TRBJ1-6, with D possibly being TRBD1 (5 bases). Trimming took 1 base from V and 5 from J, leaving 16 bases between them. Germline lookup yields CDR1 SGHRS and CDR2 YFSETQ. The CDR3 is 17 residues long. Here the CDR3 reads CASSLLGSGRDNSPLHF. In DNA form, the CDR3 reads TGCGCCAGCAGCTTGTTGGGATCAGGCAGGGATAATTCACCCCTCCACTTT.

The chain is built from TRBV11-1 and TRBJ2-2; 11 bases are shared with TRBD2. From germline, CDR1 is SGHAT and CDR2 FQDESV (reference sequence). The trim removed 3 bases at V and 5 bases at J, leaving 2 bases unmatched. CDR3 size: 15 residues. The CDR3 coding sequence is TGTGCCAGCAGCTTCGGGACTAGCGGAACCGGGGAGCTGTTTTTT. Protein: CASSFGTSGTGELFF. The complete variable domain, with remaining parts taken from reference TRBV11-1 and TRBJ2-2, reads EAEVAQSPRYKITEKSQAVAFWCDPISGHATLYWYRQILGQGPELLVQFQDESVVDDSQLPKDRFSAERLKGVDSTLKIQPAELGDSAMYLCASSFGTSGTGELFFGEGSRLTVL.

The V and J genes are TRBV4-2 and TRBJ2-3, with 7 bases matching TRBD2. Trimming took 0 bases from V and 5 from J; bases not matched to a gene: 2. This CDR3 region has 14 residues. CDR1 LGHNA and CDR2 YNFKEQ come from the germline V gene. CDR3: CASSQEGGGDTQYF. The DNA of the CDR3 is TGTGCCAGCAGCCAAGAGGGCGGGGGAGATACGCAGTATTTT.

CDR3 bases: TGTGCCTGGGCGCGGGGCTTGGGATCTAGCTCCTACAATGAGCAGTTCTTC. This encodes CAWARGLGSSSYNEQFF. The genes are TRBV30 and TRBJ2-1; the D gene is possibly TRBD2 (6 bases). V gave up 5 bases and J gave up 0 bases, with 20 bases separating them. Per germline, CDR1 GTSNPN and CDR2 SVGIG (reference sequence). The CDR3 runs 17 residues.

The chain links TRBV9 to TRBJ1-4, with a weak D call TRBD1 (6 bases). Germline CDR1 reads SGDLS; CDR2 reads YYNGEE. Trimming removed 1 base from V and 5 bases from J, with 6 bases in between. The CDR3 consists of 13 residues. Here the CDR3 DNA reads TGTGCCAGCAGCGTAACAGGGAATGAAAAACTGTTTTTT. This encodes CASSVTGNEKLFF.

The CDR3 nucleotides are TGTGCCAGCAGTCTGGACAGGGACTATGGCTACACCTTC. This translates into CASSLDRDYGYTF. The V call is TRBV27, the J call TRBJ1-2; 8 bases are a match to TRBD1. Per germline, CDR1 MNHEY and CDR2 SMNVEV (reference sequence). With 5 bases clipped from V and 3 bases from J, the junction kept 2 bases outside the gene matches. This CDR3 is 13 amino acids long.

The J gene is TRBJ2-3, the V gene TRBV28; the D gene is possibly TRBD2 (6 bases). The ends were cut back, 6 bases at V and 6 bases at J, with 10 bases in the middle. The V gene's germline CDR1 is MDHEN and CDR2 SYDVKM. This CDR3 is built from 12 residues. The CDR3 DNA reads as TGTGCCAGCAGCCGCGGGATCGATACGCAGTATTTT. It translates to CASSRGIDTQYF.